The source of this T cell receptor (beta chain) is a study of blood T cell repertoires in COVID-19. Study-level background: Donors in the United States, Italy and Spain gave samples during acute or convalescent COVID-19. Nucleic acid was either cDNA or gDNA, and it came from T cells, B-cell-depleted T cells, or PBMCs.

Measured with immunoSEQ multiplex PCR; TCRdb has only the in-frame clones, and not every one. Among fewer than 250,000 clones, approximately 91% were seen once, and the ten largest hold roughly 0.7%. The V gene lost 1 base and the J gene lost 6 bases, with 10 bases spanning the gap. The V gene's germline CDR1 is SGHNT and CDR2 YENEEA. The CDR3 consists of 14 residues. This chain uses TRBV11-3 with TRBJ2-1; D unresolved. This clonotype was obtained from a man between 40 and 49 years old with acute or convalescent COVID-19. What was sequenced was peripheral blood. The CDR3: CASSLASGGNEQFF. DNA for the CDR3: TGTGCCAGCAGCTTAGCGTCTGGCGGCAATGAGCAGTTCTTC.